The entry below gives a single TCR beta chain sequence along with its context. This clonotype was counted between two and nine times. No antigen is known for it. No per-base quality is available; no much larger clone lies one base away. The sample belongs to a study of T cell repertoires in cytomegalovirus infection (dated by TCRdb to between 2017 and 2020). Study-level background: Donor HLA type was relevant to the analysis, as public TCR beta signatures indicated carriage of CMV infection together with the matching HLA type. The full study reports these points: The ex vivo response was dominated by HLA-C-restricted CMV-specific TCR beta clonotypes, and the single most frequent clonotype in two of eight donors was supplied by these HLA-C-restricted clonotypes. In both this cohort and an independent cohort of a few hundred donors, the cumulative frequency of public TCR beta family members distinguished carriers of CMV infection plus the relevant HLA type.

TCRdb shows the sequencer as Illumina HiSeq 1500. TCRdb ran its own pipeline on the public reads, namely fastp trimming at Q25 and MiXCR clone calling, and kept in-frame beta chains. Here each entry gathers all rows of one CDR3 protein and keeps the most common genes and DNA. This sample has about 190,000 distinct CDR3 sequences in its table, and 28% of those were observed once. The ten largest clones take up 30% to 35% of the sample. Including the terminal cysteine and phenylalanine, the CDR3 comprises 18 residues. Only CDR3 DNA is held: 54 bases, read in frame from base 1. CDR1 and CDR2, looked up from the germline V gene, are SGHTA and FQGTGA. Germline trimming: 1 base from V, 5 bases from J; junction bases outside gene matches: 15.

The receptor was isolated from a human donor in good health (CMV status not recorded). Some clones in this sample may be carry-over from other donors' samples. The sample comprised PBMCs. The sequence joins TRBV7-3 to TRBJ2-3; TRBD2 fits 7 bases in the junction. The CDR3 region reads CASSLNPPDSAGEDTQYF. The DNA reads TGTGCCAGCAGCTTAAACCCCCCTGACTCTGCGGGGGAAGATACGCAGTATTTT.